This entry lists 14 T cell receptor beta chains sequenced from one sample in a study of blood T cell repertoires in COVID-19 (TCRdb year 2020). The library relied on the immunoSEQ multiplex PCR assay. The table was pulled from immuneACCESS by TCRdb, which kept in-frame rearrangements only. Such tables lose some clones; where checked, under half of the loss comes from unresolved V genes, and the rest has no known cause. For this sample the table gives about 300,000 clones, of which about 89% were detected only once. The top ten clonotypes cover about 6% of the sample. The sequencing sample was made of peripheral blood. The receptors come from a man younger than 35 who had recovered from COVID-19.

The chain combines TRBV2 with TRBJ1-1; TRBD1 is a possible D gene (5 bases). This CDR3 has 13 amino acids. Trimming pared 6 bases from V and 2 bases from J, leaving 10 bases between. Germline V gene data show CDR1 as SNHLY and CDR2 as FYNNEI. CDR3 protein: CASSDQGNTEAFF. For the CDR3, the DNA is TGTGCCAGCAGCGATCAGGGAAACACTGAAGCTTTCTTT.

CDR3 protein: CASRLDSKWVTDTQYF. CDR3 in DNA: TGTGCCAGCAGGCTGGACTCCAAGTGGGTAACAGATACGCAGTATTTT. The genes are TRBV28 and TRBJ2-3, with D possibly matching TRBD2 (5 bases). With 6 bases removed from V and 3 bases from J, the gap between germline ends came to 19 bases. The CDR3 runs to 16 residues. Germline V CDR1 and CDR2: MDHEN, SYDVKM.

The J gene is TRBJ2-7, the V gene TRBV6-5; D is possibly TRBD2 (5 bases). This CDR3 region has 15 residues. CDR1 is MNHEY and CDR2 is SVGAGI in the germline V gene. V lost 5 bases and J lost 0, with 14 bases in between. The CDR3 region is CASSRREGSSYEQYF. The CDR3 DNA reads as TGTGCCAGCAGTCGCCGAGAGGGAAGCTCCTACGAGCAGTACTTC.

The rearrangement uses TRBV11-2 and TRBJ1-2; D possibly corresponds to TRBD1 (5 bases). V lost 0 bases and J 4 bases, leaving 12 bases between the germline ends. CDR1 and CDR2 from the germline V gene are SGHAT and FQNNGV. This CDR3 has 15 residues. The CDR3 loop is CASSLDLQGTYGYTF. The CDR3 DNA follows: TGTGCCAGCAGCTTAGATCTTCAGGGAACCTATGGCTACACCTTC.

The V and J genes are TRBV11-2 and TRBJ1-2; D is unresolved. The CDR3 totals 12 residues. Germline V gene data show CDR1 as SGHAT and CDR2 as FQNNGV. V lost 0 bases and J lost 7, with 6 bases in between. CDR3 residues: CASSLDRAGYTF. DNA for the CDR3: TGTGCCAGCAGCTTAGATCGCGCTGGCTACACCTTC.

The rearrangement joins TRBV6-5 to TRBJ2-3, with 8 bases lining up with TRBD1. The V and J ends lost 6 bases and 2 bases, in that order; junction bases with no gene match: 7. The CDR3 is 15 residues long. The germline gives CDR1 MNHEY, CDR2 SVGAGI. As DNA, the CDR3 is TGTGCCAGCAGGGGGACAGGCGTCTCCACAGATACGCAGTATTTT. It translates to CASRGTGVSTDTQYF.

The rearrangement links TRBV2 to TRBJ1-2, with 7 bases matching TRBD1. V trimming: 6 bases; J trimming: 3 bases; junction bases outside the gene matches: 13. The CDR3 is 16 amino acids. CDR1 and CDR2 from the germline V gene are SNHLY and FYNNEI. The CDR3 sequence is CASSEQRQGLDYGYTF. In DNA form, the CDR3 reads TGTGCCAGCAGCGAACAAAGACAGGGACTAGACTATGGCTACACCTTC.

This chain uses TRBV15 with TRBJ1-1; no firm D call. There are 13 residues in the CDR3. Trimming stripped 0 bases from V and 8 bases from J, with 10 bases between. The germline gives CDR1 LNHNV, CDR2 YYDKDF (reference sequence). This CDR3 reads CATSRDRPLEAFF. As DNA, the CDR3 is TGTGCCACCAGCAGAGACAGGCCACTGGAAGCTTTCTTT.

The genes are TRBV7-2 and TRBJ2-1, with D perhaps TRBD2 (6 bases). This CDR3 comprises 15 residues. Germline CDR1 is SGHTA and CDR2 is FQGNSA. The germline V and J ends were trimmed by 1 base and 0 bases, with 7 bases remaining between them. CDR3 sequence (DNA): TGTGCCAGCAGCTTAGATAGCGGCTCCTACAATGAGCAGTTCTTC. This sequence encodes CASSLDSGSYNEQFF.

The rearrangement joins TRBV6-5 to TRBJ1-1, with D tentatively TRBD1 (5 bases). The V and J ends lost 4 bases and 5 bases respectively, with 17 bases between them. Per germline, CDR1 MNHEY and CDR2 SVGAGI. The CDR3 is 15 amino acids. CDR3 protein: CASSWQGTDGTEAFF. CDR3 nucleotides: TGTGCCAGCAGTTGGCAGGGAACCGACGGAACTGAAGCTTTCTTT.

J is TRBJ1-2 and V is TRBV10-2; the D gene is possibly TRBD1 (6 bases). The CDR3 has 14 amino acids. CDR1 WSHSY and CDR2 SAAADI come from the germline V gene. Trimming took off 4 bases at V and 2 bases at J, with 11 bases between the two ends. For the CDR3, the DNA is TGCGCCAGCAGTGGCACAGGGAGAAACTATGGCTACACCTTC. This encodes CASSGTGRNYGYTF.

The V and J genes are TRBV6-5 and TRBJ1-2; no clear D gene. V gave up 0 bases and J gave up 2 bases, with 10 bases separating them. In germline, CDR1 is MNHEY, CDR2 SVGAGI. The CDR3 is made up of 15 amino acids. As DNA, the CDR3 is TGTGCCAGCAGTTACTCGAGGGCTCTAAACTATGGCTACACCTTC. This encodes CASSYSRALNYGYTF.

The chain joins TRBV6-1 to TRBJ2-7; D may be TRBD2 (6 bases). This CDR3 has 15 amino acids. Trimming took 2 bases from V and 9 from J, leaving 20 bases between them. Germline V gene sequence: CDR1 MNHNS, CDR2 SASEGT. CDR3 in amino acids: CASSESAGGGLRQYF. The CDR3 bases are TGTGCCAGCAGTGAATCGGCAGGAGGAGGGCTGAGGCAGTACTTC.

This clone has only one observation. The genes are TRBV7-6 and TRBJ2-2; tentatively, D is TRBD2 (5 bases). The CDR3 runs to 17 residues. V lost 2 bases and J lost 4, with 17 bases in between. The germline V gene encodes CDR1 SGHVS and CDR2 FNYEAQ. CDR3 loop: CASSLNSLGVGTGELFF. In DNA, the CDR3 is TGTGCCAGCAGCTTAAACTCACTCGGGGTGGGCACCGGGGAGCTGTTTTTT.